Presented here are 14 T cell receptor beta chains from one specimen sequenced in a study of T cell changes during pregnancy in multiple sclerosis. Sequenced by immunoSEQ multiplex PCR; TCRdb stores in-frame clones only, minus some. Seen here are around 70,000 clones, around 92% observed once, and the top ten hold about 2.5%. The input for sequencing was peripheral blood, taken before pregnancy. The receptors come from a female donor with multiple sclerosis, enrolled in a pregnancy study.

The V gene is TRBV28, the J gene TRBJ2-7; 7 nucleotides line up with TRBD1. Germline V CDR1 and CDR2: MDHEN, SYDVKM. J was trimmed by 1 base and V by 8 bases; bases with no gene match: 5. This CDR3 contains 13 residues. CDR3 DNA sequence: TGTGCCAGCCACGGACAGGAGTCCTACGAGCAGTACTTC. The encoded protein is CASHGQESYEQYF.

This rearrangement joins TRBV28 to TRBJ2-7; 7 bases are shared with TRBD1. V lost 4 bases and J lost 2; bases outside the gene matches: 5. This CDR3 has 14 amino acids. Germline values: CDR1 MDHEN, CDR2 SYDVKM. DNA for the CDR3: TGTGCCAGCAGTTCCGGGACAGAAGCCTACGAGCAGTACTTC. It codes for CASSSGTEAYEQYF.

The chain is built from TRBV7-9 and TRBJ1-1; D is ambiguous. Trimming cost V 5 bases and J 4 bases, with 14 bases left between them. The germline CDR1 and CDR2 sequences are SEHNR and FQNEAQ (reference sequence). This CDR3 comprises 14 residues. The CDR3 nucleotides are TGTGCCAGCAGCCTTGCGGAGCTAGCCACTGAAGCTTTCTTT. It encodes CASSLAELATEAFF.

The chain carries TRBV6-1 and TRBJ2-7; 8 positions agree with TRBD2. The CDR3 is 15 residues long. Germline V gene data show CDR1 as MNHNS and CDR2 as SASEGT. Losses at the gene ends were 2 bases for V and 4 bases for J; bases not matched to a gene: 7. CDR3 sequence reads: CASSEFRTSRYEQYF. The CDR3 bases are TGTGCCAGCAGTGAATTCAGGACTAGCAGGTACGAGCAGTACTTC.

The rearrangement links TRBV15 to TRBJ2-3; TRBD2 agrees at 10 bases. CDR1 is LNHNV and CDR2 is YYDKDF in the germline V gene (reference sequence). The V and J ends lost 5 bases and 7 bases, in that order; junction bases with no gene match: 6. CDR3 size: 14 residues. The CDR3 loop reads CATSPWTSGNTQYF. In DNA, the CDR3 is TGTGCCACCAGCCCGTGGACTAGCGGCAATACGCAGTATTTT.

The chain couples TRBV5-4 to TRBJ2-1; TRBD2 might be the D (5 bases). V was pared by 4 bases and J by 5 bases, with 19 bases between. The CDR3 totals 16 residues. CDR1 and CDR2 from the germline V gene are SGHNT and YYREEE (reference sequence). The CDR3 DNA is TGTGCCAGCAGCCTGGGTGGACTCAGAAGAAACAATGAGCAGTTCTTC. Amino acids: CASSLGGLRRNNEQFF.

This rearrangement joins TRBV6-6 to TRBJ2-7; 12 positions match TRBD1. Trimming cost V 4 bases and J 5 bases; bases outside gene matches: 3. The CDR3 is 14 amino acids. Germline V gene sequence: CDR1 MNHNY, CDR2 SVGAGI (reference sequence). CDR3 sequence (DNA): TGTGCCAGCAGTTCCGGGACAGGGGGCGACGAGCAGTACTTC. Residues: CASSSGTGGDEQYF.

The genes are TRBV6-1 and TRBJ1-2; D gene uncertain. Between the trimmed V and J ends, which lost 1 base and 6 bases, there was a span of 6 bases. The germline V gene encodes CDR1 MNHNS and CDR2 SASEGT. The CDR3 is 12 amino acids. The CDR3 DNA sequence: TGTGCCAGCAGTGAAGTCCAGGATGGCTACACCTTC. Residues: CASSEVQDGYTF.

CDR3 sequence: CASSPEGLGYEQFF. CDR3 bases: TGTGCCAGCAGTCCAGAGGGACTAGGGTACGAGCAGTTCTTC. The rearrangement links TRBV28 to TRBJ2-1, with 8 bases identical to TRBD2. The V segment lost 5 bases and the J segment 10 bases; nucleotides outside the gene matches: 10. Germline V gene sequence: CDR1 MDHEN, CDR2 SYDVKM. The CDR3 is 14 residues long. The full variable domain, rest sourced from reference TRBV28 and TRBJ2-1, is DVKVTQSSRYLVKRTGEKVFLECVQDMDHENMFWYRQDPGLGLRLIYFSYDVKMKEKGDIPEGYSVSREKKERFSLILESASTNQTSMYLCASSPEGLGYEQFFGPGTRLTVL.

The J gene is TRBJ2-7, the V gene TRBV6-1, with D perhaps matching TRBD2 (6 bases). Trimming removed 10 bases at V and 0 bases at J, with 10 bases between. Per the germline V gene, CDR1 is MNHNS and CDR2 is SASEGT. This CDR3 has 12 residues. CDR3 region: CATRDFSYEQYF. CDR3 DNA: TGTGCCACCCGGGACTTCTCCTACGAGCAGTACTTC.

The chain employs TRBV27 and TRBJ1-1; TRBD1 matches 7 bases. The CDR3 length is 14 residues. Germline values: CDR1 MNHEY, CDR2 SMNVEV (reference sequence). The junction had 4 bases not matched to a gene; V was cut back by 2 bases and J by 4 bases. This chain's CDR3 is CASSLVAGGTEAFF. CDR3 DNA: TGTGCCAGCAGTTTAGTCGCAGGGGGCACTGAAGCTTTCTTT.

The chain has TRBV27 and TRBJ2-7, with TRBD1 matching 9 bases. Germline lookup yields CDR1 MNHEY and CDR2 SMNVEV (reference sequence). The CDR3 totals 13 residues. With 3 bases clipped from V and 5 bases from J, the junction kept 2 bases outside the gene matches. The CDR3 loop reads CASSLGQGNEQYF. The CDR3 DNA follows: TGTGCCAGCAGTTTGGGACAGGGTAACGAGCAGTACTTC.

The rearrangement links TRBV19 to TRBJ2-1, with 9 bases that match TRBD2. Per germline, CDR1 LNHDA and CDR2 SQIVND (reference sequence). After removal of 6 bases from V and 0 bases from J, the junction contained 9 bases not matched to a gene. There are 17 residues in the CDR3. The CDR3 here is CASRTSGTRSSYNEQFF. CDR3 nucleotide sequence: TGTGCCAGTAGGACTAGCGGCACCAGGAGCTCCTACAATGAGCAGTTCTTC.

The chain couples TRBV6-4 to TRBJ2-1; 12 positions match TRBD2. This CDR3 contains 15 residues. Germline CDR1 reads MRHNA; CDR2 reads SNTAGT. The V segment lost 6 bases and the J segment 6 bases; nucleotides outside the gene matches: 6. The CDR3 loop is CASSPGLAGLNEQFF. CDR3 sequence (DNA): TGTGCCAGCAGCCCGGGACTAGCGGGCCTCAATGAGCAGTTCTTC.